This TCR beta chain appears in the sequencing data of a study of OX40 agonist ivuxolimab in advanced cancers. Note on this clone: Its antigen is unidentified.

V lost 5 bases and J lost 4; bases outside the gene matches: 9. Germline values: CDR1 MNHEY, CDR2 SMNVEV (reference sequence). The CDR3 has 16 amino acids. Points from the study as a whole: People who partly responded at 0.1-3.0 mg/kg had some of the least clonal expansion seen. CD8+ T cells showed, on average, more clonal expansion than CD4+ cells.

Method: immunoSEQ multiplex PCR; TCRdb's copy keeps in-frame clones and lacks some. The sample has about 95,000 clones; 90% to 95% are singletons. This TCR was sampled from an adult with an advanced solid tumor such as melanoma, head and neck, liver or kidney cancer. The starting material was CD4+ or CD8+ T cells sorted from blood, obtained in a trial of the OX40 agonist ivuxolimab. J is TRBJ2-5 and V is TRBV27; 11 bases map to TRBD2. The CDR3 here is CASSRRLAGRVETQYF. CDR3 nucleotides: TGTGCCAGCAGTCGAAGACTAGCGGGACGTGTAGAGACCCAGTACTTC.